The entry that follows covers one T cell receptor (beta chain) sequence. No antigen is known for it. The sample is drawn from a study of radiation and T cells in renal cell carcinoma. Findings of the study overall: Dominant CDR3 motifs occupied more repertoire in irradiated than control tumors. In nephrectomy-only tumors, top 100 clonotypes averaged roughly 45%, versus 54% irradiated.

Germline CDR1 LGHNA, CDR2 YNFKEQ. The CDR3 runs to 16 residues. Trimming took 0 bases from V and 0 from J, leaving 9 bases between them. The table came from immunoSEQ multiplex PCR; TCRdb's copy has only in-frame clones and leaves some out. The sample yields roughly 12,000 clones, about 71% seen once. Noted treatment: treatment-naive control, cytoreductive nephrectomy. Control tumors came from treatment-naive patients without prior radiation. Control tumors came from a few females and 11 males, aged about 35 to 82. The source is a woman aged 80 or older with renal cell carcinoma. The sequenced sample was tumor tissue, obtained from a patient whose treatment was nephrectomy without radiotherapy. The chain links TRBV4-2 to TRBJ1-5, with D possibly being TRBD1 (5 bases). Here the CDR3 reads CASSQERDGSNQPQHF. For the CDR3, the DNA is TGTGCCAGCAGCCAAGAGCGGGACGGTAGCAATCAGCCCCAGCATTTT.